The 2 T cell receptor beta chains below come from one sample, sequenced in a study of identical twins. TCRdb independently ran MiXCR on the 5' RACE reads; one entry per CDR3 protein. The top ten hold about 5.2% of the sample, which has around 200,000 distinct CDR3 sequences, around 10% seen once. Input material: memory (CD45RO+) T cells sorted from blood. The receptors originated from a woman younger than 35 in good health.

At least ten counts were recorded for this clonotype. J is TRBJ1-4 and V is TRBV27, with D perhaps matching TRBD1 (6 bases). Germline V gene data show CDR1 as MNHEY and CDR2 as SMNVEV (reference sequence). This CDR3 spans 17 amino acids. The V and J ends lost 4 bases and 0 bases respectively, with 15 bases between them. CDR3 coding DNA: TGTGCCAGCAGTTCGGGCGGGGGGCCCTCAACTAATGAAAAACTGTTTTTT. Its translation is CASSSGGGPSTNEKLFF. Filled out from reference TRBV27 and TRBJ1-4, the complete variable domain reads EAQVTQNPRYLITVTGKKLTVTCSQNMNHEYMSWYRQDPGLGLRQIYYSMNVEVTDKGDVPEGYKVSRKEKRNFPLILESPSPNQTSLYFCASSSGGGPSTNEKLFFGSGTQLSVL.

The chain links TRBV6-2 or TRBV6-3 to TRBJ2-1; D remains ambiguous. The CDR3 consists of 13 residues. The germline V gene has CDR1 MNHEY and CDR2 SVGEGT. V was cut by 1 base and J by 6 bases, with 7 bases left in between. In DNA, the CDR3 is TGTGCCAGCAGTTACTTTCCCCCCAATGAGCAGTTCTTC. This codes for CASSYFPPNEQFF.